These 30 T cell receptor beta chains share one sample of origin, sequenced in a study of blood T cell repertoires in COVID-19. Repertoires were generated with immunoSEQ multiplex PCR, while TCRdb's copy carries only in-frame clones and drops some. The table has roughly 120,000 clones, approximately 82% seen once; the top ten hold around 3.5%. The sequenced sample was peripheral blood. The receptors here all came from a woman of 80 years or more with acute or convalescent COVID-19.

The chain carries TRBV11-1 and TRBJ2-3, with 13 bases that match TRBD2. Germline-derived CDR1 and CDR2 are SGHAT and FQDESV (reference sequence). The CDR3 loop spans 16 amino acids. V dropped 5 bases and J dropped 6; count of bases not matched to a gene: 8. The CDR3 region is CASSTGLAGLSDTQYF. CDR3 DNA: TGTGCCAGCAGCACGGGACTAGCGGGGTTATCGGATACGCAGTATTTT.

The V call is TRBV3-1 (or the pseudogene TRBV3-2), the J call TRBJ2-1, with 13 bases lining up with TRBD2. Germline CDR1 is LGHDT and CDR2 is YNNKEL (reference sequence). V dropped 4 bases and J dropped 8; count of bases not matched to a gene: 8. This CDR3 is 16 amino acids long. CDR3 in DNA: TGTGCCAGCAGCCTTCTACTAGCGGGGGGGCTAGATGAGCAGTTCTTC. This encodes CASSLLLAGGLDEQFF.

The V gene is TRBV18, the J gene TRBJ1-6; D is undetermined. The CDR3 covers 13 residues. CDR1 and CDR2 from the germline V gene are KGHSH and LQKENI. Trimming stripped 2 bases from V and 12 bases from J, with 11 bases between. The CDR3 sequence: CASSPTGSVPLHF. The CDR3 nucleotides read TGTGCCAGCTCACCAACGGGAAGTGTACCCCTCCACTTT.

The rearrangement links TRBV11-2 to TRBJ1-2; tentatively, D is TRBD1 (5 bases). Germline CDR1 is SGHAT and CDR2 is FQNNGV. CDR3 length: 14 amino acids. The V end was cut by 2 bases, the J end by 8 bases, with 15 bases between. CDR3 sequence (DNA): TGTGCCAGCAGCTTATCCCCAGGGCGCGTGGGCTACACCTTC. It translates to CASSLSPGRVGYTF.

This clone was detected a few times. The CDR3 nucleotides read TGTGCCAGCAGCACCCAGCGGGACGCCCACTCACCCCTCCACTTT. Translation gives CASSTQRDAHSPLHF. This sequence joins TRBV21-1 and TRBJ1-6. TRBV21-1 is reported as a pseudogene. The CDR3 is made up of 15 amino acids.

The rearrangement joins TRBV21-1 to TRBJ1-5; the DNA was not used to check the table's D call, TRBD1. TRBV21-1 is reported as a pseudogene. The CDR3 has 14 residues. The DNA for the CDR3 is TGTGCCAGCAGGAAGACAGGGACGGAAGCAGCCCAGCATTTT. It codes for CASRKTGTEAAQHF.

The chain combines TRBV7-9 with TRBJ1-2; D is possibly TRBD1 (6 bases). CDR1 is SEHNR and CDR2 is FQNEAQ in the germline V gene (reference sequence). The CDR3 sequence is 15 residues long. With 4 bases removed from V and 5 bases from J, the gap between germline ends came to 17 bases. This chain's CDR3 is CASSWRTALTYGYTF. The CDR3 DNA is TGTGCCAGCAGCTGGAGGACAGCTCTGACTTATGGCTACACCTTC.

This chain connects TRBV12-3 or TRBV12-4 to TRBJ2-4; 7 bases fit TRBD1. The J segment lost 10 bases and the V segment lost 5 bases, leaving 5 bases of the junction unmatched. The CDR3 is 12 residues long. DNA for the CDR3: TGTGCCAGCAGTCCGGGACAGAGAATTCAGTACTTC. Protein product: CASSPGQRIQYF.

The V gene is TRBV4-3, the J gene TRBJ2-5; 8 bases fit TRBD2. The CDR3 has 21 amino acids. Germline V gene data show CDR1 as LGHNA and CDR2 as YSLEER. With 3 bases clipped from V and 2 bases from J, the junction kept 23 bases outside the gene matches. The CDR3 nucleotides read TGCGCCAGCAGCCAGGACGATCCGGGACTAGTGCAAAGGTGGGGTCAAGAGACCCAGTACTTC. Translating it yields CASSQDDPGLVQRWGQETQYF.

The chain links TRBV29-1 to TRBJ2-4; 7 nucleotides match TRBD2. Germline lookup yields CDR1 SQVTM and CDR2 ANQGSEA. The CDR3 has 12 residues. The J segment lost 9 bases and the V segment lost 7 bases, leaving 9 bases of the junction unmatched. The CDR3 protein is CSARDGGGIQYF. In DNA, the CDR3 is TGCAGCGCCAGGGACGGCGGGGGCATTCAGTACTTC.

The V gene is TRBV29-1, the J gene TRBJ2-5; a weak D match, TRBD2 (5 bases). Trimming pared 6 bases from V and 7 bases from J, leaving 12 bases between. The CDR3 extends over 11 amino acids. CDR1 SQVTM and CDR2 ANQGSEA come from the germline V gene. CDR3 in amino acids: CSVQRSGTQYF. The CDR3 nucleotides are TGCAGCGTCCAGCGGTCGGGGACCCAGTACTTC.

The rearrangement links TRBV30 to TRBJ1-5; D possibly corresponds to TRBD1 (5 bases). The CDR3 runs 13 residues. Deletions cut 2 bases from V and 5 bases from J, with 10 bases between. Germline-derived CDR1 and CDR2 are GTSNPN and SVGIG (reference sequence). The chain's CDR3 is CAWSKGGDQPQHF. CDR3 bases: TGTGCCTGGAGTAAAGGAGGGGATCAGCCCCAGCATTTT.

This chain joins TRBV15 and TRBJ1-2; D is undetermined. This CDR3 is 12 amino acids long. The V gene's germline CDR1 is LNHNV and CDR2 YYDKDF (reference sequence). Deletions cut 0 bases from V and 7 bases from J, with 6 bases between. The CDR3 here is CATSRDRVGYTF. CDR3 in DNA: TGTGCCACCAGCAGAGATCGGGTTGGCTACACCTTC.

The CDR3 loop is CASSIVWGLTNTGELFF. The CDR3 nucleotides read TGTGCCAGTAGTATAGTTTGGGGGCTTACGAACACCGGGGAGCTGTTTTTT. The V call is TRBV19, the J call TRBJ2-2; D perhaps matches TRBD1 (6 bases). Trimming stripped 1 base from V and 0 bases from J, with 12 bases between. CDR1 and CDR2 (germline): LNHDA, SQIVND (reference sequence). The CDR3 is 17 residues long.

The chain has TRBV5-4 and TRBJ2-3; perhaps TRBD1 as D (6 bases). Trimming shortened V by 4 bases and J by 0 bases, and 9 bases separated the two germline ends. Germline CDR1 is SGHNT and CDR2 is YYREEE (reference sequence). The CDR3 extends over 14 amino acids. The CDR3 loop reads CASSGGGSTDTQYF. In nucleotides, the CDR3 is TGTGCCAGCAGCGGGGGCGGGAGCACAGATACGCAGTATTTT.

The chain uses TRBV4-1 and TRBJ2-2; 8 nucleotides line up with TRBD1. Per the germline V gene, CDR1 is MGHRA and CDR2 is YSYEKL. Trimming at V came to 4 bases and at J to 6 bases, leaving 7 bases not matched to a gene. The CDR3 loop spans 15 amino acids. The CDR3 loop is CASSRGQASAGELFF. The CDR3 nucleotides are TGCGCCAGCAGCCGGGGACAGGCGAGCGCCGGGGAGCTGTTTTTT.

This clone came up once. The J gene is TRBJ2-1, the V gene TRBV6-5, with 8 bases that match TRBD2. The CDR3 has 16 amino acids. Germline V gene lookup returns CDR1 MNHEY and CDR2 SVGAGI. The V gene end was trimmed by 0 bases and the J gene end by 6 bases; junction bases not matched to a gene: 7. CDR3 DNA: TGTGCCAGCAGTTACTCTTCTACGGGGGGGCTCAATGAGCAGTTCTTC. This translates into CASSYSSTGGLNEQFF.

This chain joins TRBV6-5 and TRBJ2-3; D unclear. With 5 bases removed from V and 4 bases from J, the gap between germline ends came to 7 bases. The CDR3 loop spans 12 amino acids. Germline CDR1 reads MNHEY; CDR2 reads SVGAGI. CDR3 DNA sequence: TGTGCCAGCAGTCCTAATGCAGATACGCAGTATTTT. It specifies CASSPNADTQYF.

This chain links TRBV18 with TRBJ1-1; D gene ambiguous. V dropped 3 bases and J dropped 8 bases, with 13 bases sitting between them. Per germline, CDR1 KGHSH and CDR2 LQKENI. This CDR3 is 13 amino acids long. The CDR3 loop reads CASSPLSEGEAFF. The CDR3 bases are TGTGCCAGCTCACCCTTGAGCGAGGGCGAAGCTTTCTTT.

This clone appeared a single time. V and J are TRBV25-1 and TRBJ2-5; TRBD2 is a possible D gene (5 bases). The CDR3 length is 14 residues. V was pared by 3 bases and J by 1 base, with 9 bases between. CDR1 is MGHDK and CDR2 is SYGVNS in the germline V gene. DNA of the CDR3: TGTGCCAGCAGTGAGGACTCACGCCAAGAGACCCAGTACTTC. This translates into CASSEDSRQETQYF.

The V gene is TRBV3-1 (or the pseudogene TRBV3-2), the J gene TRBJ2-7; D is perhaps TRBD1 (5 bases). Trimming left V 5 bases short and J 5 bases short, with 10 bases between. Per germline, CDR1 LGHDT and CDR2 YNNKEL (reference sequence). The CDR3 runs to 12 residues. This CDR3 reads CASSGANHEQYF. Here the CDR3 DNA reads TGTGCCAGCAGCGGGGCTAACCACGAGCAGTACTTC.

This clone was detected ten times or more. The J gene is TRBJ1-1, the V gene TRBV19; the D is unclear. Per germline, CDR1 LNHDA and CDR2 SQIVND (reference sequence). V was trimmed by 7 bases and J by 1 base, leaving 10 bases between them. The CDR3 totals 13 residues. CDR3 bases: TGTGCCAGTAACTATCGACCGAACACTGAAGCTTTCTTT. Residues: CASNYRPNTEAFF.

This chain connects TRBV7-7 to TRBJ2-1, with 8 bases identical to TRBD1. CDR1 and CDR2 (germline): SSHAT, FNYEAQ (reference sequence). This CDR3 comprises 14 residues. Trimming at V came to 5 bases and at J to 3 bases, leaving 3 bases not matched to a gene. The chain's CDR3 is CASSLGQDYNEQFF. Here the CDR3 DNA reads TGTGCCAGCAGCCTGGGACAGGACTACAATGAGCAGTTCTTC.

The chain joins TRBV7-6 to TRBJ2-3; 9 bases align to TRBD1. CDR1 is SGHVS, CDR2 FNYEAQ, per germline. The CDR3 consists of 17 residues. The ends lost 4 bases at V and 2 bases at J; junction bases unmatched: 10. CDR3: CASSSNPGTGYTDTQYF. Written as DNA, the CDR3 is TGTGCCAGCAGCTCAAACCCCGGGACAGGGTACACAGATACGCAGTATTTT.

This chain connects TRBV6-5 to TRBJ2-7; 8 positions match TRBD1. CDR1 and CDR2 (germline): MNHEY, SVGAGI. Trimming at V came to 6 bases and at J to 3 bases, leaving 7 bases not matched to a gene. The CDR3 contains 14 residues. CDR3 region: CASRDRQGIYEQYF. The CDR3 DNA reads TGTGCCAGCAGGGACCGACAGGGGATCTACGAGCAGTACTTC.

The chain's CDR3 is CASSSWTGGIYEQYF. The CDR3 coding sequence is TGCGCCAGCAGTTCCTGGACAGGGGGGATCTACGAGCAGTACTTC. The chain carries TRBV5-1 and TRBJ2-7; 10 nucleotides align to TRBD1. J lost 3 bases, V lost 5 bases, and 8 bases had no gene match. Germline lookup yields CDR1 SGHRS and CDR2 YFSETQ. The CDR3 sequence is 15 residues long.

The rearrangement uses TRBV6-5 and TRBJ2-7; 8 bases agree with TRBD1. V lost 6 bases to trimming and J lost 2 bases; unmatched junction nucleotides: 9. There are 15 residues in the CDR3. The germline CDR1 and CDR2 sequences are MNHEY and SVGAGI. CDR3 nucleotides: TGTGCCAGCAGCCGATCCGGACAGGGAGCCTACGAGCAGTACTTC. This sequence encodes CASSRSGQGAYEQYF.

The chain links TRBV20-1 to TRBJ1-2; D unclear. V was trimmed by 3 bases and J by 4 bases, leaving 12 bases between them. There are 13 residues in the CDR3. Germline CDR1 DFQATT, CDR2 SNEGSKA (reference sequence). The CDR3 coding sequence is TGCAGTGCTAGTCAACGGGTAGGCTATGGCTACACCTTC. Translation gives CSASQRVGYGYTF.

With regard to this clone: The junction departs from the called germline gene at one end, perhaps through a read error. This sequence joins TRBV20-1 and TRBJ1-2; a possible D gene is TRBD1 (5 bases). Germline CDR1 and CDR2: DFQATT and SNEGSKA (reference sequence). This CDR3 comprises 11 residues. The DNA of the CDR3 is TGCAGTGCTCGAGACAGTTATGGCTACACCTTC. It yields the protein CSARDSYGYTF.

The genes are TRBV7-9 and TRBJ1-6; weak D call: TRBD1 (6 bases). The CDR3 runs 14 residues. The V gene lost 5 bases and the J gene lost 12 bases, with 17 bases spanning the gap. Germline CDR1 is SEHNR and CDR2 is FQNEAQ (reference sequence). For the CDR3, the DNA is TGTGCCAGCAGCCTGGAGGGGGGGCGAGGACCCCTCCACTTT. Amino acids: CASSLEGGRGPLHF.